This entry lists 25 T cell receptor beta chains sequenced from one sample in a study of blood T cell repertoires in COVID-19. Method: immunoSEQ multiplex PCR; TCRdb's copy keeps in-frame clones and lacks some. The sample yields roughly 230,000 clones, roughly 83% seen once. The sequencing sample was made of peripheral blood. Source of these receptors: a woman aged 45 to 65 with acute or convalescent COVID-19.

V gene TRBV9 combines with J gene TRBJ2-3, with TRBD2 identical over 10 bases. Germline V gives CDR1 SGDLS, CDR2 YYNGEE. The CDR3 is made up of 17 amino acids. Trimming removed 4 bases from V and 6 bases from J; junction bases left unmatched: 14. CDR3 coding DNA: TGTGCCAGCAGCCCGTCGACTAGCGGGTGGCCGGCGGATACGCAGTATTTT. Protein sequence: CASSPSTSGWPADTQYF. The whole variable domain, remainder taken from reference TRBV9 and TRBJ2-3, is DSGVTQTPKHLITATGQRVTLRCSPRSGDLSVYWYQQSLDQGLQFLIQYYNGEERAKGNILERFSAQQFPDLHSELNLSSLELGDSALYFCASSPSTSGWPADTQYFGPGTRLTVL.

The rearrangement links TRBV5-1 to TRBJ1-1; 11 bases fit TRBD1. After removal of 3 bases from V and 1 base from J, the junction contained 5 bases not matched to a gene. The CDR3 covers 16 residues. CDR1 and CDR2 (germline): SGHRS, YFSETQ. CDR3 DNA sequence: TGCGCCAGCAGCTCTACCGGGACAGGGGGGAACACTGAAGCTTTCTTT. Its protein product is CASSSTGTGGNTEAFF.

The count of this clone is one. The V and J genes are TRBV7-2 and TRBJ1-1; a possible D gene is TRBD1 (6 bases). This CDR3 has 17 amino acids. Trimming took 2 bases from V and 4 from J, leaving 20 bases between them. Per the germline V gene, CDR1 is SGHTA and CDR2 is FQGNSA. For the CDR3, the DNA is TGTGCCAGCAGCTTAAAAGGGGGTGGACTAGGCGGCACTGAAGCTTTCTTT. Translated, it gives CASSLKGGGLGGTEAFF.

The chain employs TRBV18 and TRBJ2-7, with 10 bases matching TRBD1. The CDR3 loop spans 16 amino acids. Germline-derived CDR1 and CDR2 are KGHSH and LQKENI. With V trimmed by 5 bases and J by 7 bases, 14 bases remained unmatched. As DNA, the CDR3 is TGTGCCAGCTCATGGCAATCCGGGACAGGGGCTACGGAGCAGTACTTC. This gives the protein CASSWQSGTGATEQYF.

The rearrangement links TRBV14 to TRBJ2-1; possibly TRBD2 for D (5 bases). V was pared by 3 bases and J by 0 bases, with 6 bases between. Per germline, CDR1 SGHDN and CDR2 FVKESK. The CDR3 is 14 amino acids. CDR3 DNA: TGTGCCAGCAGCCACCGGGACTCCTACAATGAGCAGTTCTTC. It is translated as CASSHRDSYNEQFF.

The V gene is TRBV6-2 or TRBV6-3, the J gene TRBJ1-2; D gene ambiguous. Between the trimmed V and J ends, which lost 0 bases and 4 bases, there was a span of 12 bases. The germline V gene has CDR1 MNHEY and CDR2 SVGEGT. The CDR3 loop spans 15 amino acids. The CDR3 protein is CASSYSGRRTYGYTF. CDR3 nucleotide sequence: TGTGCCAGCAGTTACTCGGGCAGGCGAACCTATGGCTACACCTTC.

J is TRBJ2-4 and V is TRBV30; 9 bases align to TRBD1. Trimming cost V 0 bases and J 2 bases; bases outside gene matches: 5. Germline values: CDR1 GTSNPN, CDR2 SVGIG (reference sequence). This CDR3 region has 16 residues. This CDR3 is CAWSVPGQGPKNIQYF. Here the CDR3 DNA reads TGTGCCTGGAGTGTCCCGGGACAGGGACCCAAAAACATTCAGTACTTC.

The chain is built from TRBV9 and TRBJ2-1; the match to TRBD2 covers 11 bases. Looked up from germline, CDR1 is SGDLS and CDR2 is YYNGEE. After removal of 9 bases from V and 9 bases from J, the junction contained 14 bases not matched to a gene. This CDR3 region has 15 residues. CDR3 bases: TGTGCCATTCCGGGACTAGCGGTGCGAACCAGTGAGCAGTTCTTC. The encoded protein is CAIPGLAVRTSEQFF.

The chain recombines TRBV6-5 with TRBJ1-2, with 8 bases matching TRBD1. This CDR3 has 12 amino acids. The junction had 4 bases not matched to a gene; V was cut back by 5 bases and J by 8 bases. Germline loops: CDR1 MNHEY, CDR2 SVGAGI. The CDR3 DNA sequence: TGTGCCAGCAGTCTTGACAGGGGCGGCTACACCTTC. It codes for CASSLDRGGYTF.

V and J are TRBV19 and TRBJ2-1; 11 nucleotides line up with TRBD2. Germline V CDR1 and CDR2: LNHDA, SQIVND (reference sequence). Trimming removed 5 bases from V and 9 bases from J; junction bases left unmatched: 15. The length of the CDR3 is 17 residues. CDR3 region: CASSGMTSGAPGGEQFF. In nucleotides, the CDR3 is TGTGCCAGTAGTGGAATGACTAGCGGGGCCCCCGGGGGTGAGCAGTTCTTC.

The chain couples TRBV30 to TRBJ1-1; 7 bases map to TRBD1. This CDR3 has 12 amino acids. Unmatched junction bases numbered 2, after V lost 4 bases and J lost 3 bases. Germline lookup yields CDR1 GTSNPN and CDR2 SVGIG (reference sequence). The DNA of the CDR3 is TGTGCCTGGACAGGGGGGTACACTGAAGCTTTCTTT. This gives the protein CAWTGGYTEAFF.

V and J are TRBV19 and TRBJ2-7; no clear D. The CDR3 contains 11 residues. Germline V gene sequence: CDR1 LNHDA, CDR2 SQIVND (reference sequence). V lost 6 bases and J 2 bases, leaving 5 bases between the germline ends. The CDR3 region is CASSGTYEQYF. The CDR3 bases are TGTGCCAGTAGCGGTACCTACGAGCAGTACTTC.

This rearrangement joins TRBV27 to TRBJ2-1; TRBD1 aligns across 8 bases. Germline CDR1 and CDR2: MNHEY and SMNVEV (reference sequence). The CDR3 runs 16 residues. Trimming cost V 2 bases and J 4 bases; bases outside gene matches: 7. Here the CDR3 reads CASSLNGQGPYNEQFF. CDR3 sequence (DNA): TGTGCCAGCAGTTTAAATGGACAGGGCCCTTACAATGAGCAGTTCTTC.

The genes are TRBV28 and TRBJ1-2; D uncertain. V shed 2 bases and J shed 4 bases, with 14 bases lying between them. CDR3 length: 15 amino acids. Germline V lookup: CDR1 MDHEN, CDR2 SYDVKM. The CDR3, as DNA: TGTGCCAGCAGTTTAACGTTATCGGGAACCTATGGCTACACCTTC. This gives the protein CASSLTLSGTYGYTF.

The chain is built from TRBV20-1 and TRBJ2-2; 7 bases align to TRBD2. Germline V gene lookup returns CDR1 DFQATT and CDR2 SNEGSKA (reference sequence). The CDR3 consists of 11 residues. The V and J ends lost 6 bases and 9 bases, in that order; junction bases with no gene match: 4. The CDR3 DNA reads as TGCAGTGCGCCAGCGGGGCGGGAGCTGTTTTTT. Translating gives CSAPAGRELFF.

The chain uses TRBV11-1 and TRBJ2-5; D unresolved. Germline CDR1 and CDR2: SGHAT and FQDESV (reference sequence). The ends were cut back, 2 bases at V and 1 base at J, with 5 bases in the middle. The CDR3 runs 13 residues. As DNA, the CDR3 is TGTGCCAGCAGCTTATTCCTCCAAGAGACCCAGTACTTC. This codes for CASSLFLQETQYF.

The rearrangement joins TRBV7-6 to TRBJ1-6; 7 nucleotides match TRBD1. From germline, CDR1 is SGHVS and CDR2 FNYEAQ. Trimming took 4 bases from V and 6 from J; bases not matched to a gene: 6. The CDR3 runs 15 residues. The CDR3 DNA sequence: TGTGCCAGCAGCTCAGCACGGGACAGTAATTCACCCCTCCACTTT. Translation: CASSSARDSNSPLHF.

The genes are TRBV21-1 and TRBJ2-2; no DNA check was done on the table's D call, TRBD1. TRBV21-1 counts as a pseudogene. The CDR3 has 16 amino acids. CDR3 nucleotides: TGTGCCAGAGTACAGGGTTTTAAGTTCAAGACCGGGGAGCTGTTTTTT. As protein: CARVQGFKFKTGELFF.

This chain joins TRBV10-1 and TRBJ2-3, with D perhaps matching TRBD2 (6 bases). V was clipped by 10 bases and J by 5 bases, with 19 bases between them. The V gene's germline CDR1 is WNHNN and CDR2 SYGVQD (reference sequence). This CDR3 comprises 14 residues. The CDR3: CATSTRKGIDTQYF. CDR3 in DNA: TGCGCCACTTCGACTAGAAAAGGAATAGATACGCAGTATTTT.

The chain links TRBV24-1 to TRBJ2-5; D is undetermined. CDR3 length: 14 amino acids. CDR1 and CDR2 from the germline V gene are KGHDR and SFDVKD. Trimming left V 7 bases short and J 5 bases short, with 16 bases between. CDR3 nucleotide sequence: TGTGCCACCAGCCGGCGTACAGCTGGGGAGACCCAGTACTTC. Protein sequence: CATSRRTAGETQYF.

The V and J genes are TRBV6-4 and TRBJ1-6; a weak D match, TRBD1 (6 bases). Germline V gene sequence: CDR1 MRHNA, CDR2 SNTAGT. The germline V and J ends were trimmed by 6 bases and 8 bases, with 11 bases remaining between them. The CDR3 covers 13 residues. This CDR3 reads CASSNRVDSPLHF. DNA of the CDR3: TGTGCCAGCAGCAACAGGGTTGATTCACCCCTCCACTTT.

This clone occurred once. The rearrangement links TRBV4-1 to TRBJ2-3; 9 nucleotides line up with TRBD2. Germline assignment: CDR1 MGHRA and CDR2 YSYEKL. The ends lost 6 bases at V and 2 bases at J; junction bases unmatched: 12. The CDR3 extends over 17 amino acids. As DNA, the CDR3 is TGCGCCAGCAGGCGATCACTGGCGGGGGGGGACACAGATACGCAGTATTTT. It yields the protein CASRRSLAGGDTDTQYF.

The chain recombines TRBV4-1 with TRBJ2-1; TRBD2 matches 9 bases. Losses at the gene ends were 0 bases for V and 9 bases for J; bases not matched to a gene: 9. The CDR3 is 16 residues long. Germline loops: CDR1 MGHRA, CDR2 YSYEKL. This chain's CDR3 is CASSQDIGLAGLEQFF. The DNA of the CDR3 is TGCGCCAGCAGCCAAGATATAGGCCTAGCGGGACTTGAGCAGTTCTTC.

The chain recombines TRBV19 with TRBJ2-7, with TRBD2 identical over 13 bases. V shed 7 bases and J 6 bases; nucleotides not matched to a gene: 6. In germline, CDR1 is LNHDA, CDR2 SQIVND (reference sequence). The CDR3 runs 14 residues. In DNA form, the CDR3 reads TGTGCCAGTACAGGACTAGCGGGAGAGTCCGAGCAGTACTTC. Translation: CASTGLAGESEQYF.

The CDR3 nucleotides read TGTGCCAGCAGCCCTATAGTGTCAGGGGGAAGGACTGAAGCTTTCTTT. This codes for CASSPIVSGGRTEAFF. The chain carries TRBV6-2 or TRBV6-3 and TRBJ1-1; 7 nucleotides agree with TRBD1. The CDR3 runs to 16 residues. The germline V gene encodes CDR1 MNHEY and CDR2 SVGEGT. After removal of 6 bases from V and 5 bases from J, the junction contained 15 bases not matched to a gene.